This T cell receptor beta chain comes out of a study of blood T cell repertoires in COVID-19. Study context: PBMCs, B-cell-depleted T cells, or T cells were the source of the cDNA or gDNA that made up the material.

Germline trimming cut 0 bases from V and 7 bases from J; bases unmatched to any gene: 19. The length of the CDR3 is 20 residues. Germline CDR1 is GTSNPN and CDR2 is SVGIG (reference sequence). This clone was detected ten times or more. Participants spanned ages about 18 to 90 years and resided in 20 to 30 US areas. Participants were placed into cohorts based on the clinical history they reported. Original handling: Amplification of reference gene primers was used by the study to estimate nucleated cell counts. Profiling relied on immunoSEQ multiplex PCR, and the TCRdb table lists in-frame clones only, not all of them. V, J and clone size derive from that table, while D and trimming were established from the DNA sequence. The sample has some 190,000 clones, around 88% seen once.

The sequenced material came from PBMCs or T cells enriched from blood (not recorded which). The clonotype originates from a man aged 40-49 years with acute COVID-19. This chain connects TRBV30 to TRBJ2-7; 15 positions agree with TRBD2. As DNA, the CDR3 is TGTGCCTGGAGTGTACCCCCCGGACTAGCGGGAGGGAACCCTCGGGTAGAGCAGTACTTC. As protein: CAWSVPPGLAGGNPRVEQYF.